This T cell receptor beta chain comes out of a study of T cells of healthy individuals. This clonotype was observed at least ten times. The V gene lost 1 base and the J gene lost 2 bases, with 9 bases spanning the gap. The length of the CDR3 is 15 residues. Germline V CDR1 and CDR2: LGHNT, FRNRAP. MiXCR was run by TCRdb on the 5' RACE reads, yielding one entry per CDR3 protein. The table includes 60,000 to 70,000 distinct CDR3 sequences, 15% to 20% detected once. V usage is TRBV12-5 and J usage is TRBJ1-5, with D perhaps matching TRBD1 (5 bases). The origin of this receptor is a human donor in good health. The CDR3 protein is CASGLAPGRNQPQHF. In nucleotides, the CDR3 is TGTGCTAGTGGTTTGGCCCCAGGGCGCAATCAGCCCCAGCATTTT.